The T cell receptor (beta chain) described here comes from a study of CD8 T cells in ankylosing spondylitis. Study conclusions and caveats: About 8 highly homologous variants made up a TCR beta motif that seemed to typify ankylosing spondylitis blood. Disease-associated clones were CD8+ and fairly uncommon in peripheral blood.

This clonotype was counted many times. The antigen remains unidentified. Library preparation for TCR beta used quantitative 5'-RACE with molecular barcodes. MiXCR, run by TCRdb on the 5' RACE reads, gives a single entry per CDR3 protein. The data hold roughly 490,000 distinct CDR3 sequences, with roughly 5.3% observed a single time. With 3 bases removed from V and 1 base from J, the gap between germline ends came to 20 bases. From germline, CDR1 is SQVTM and CDR2 ANQGSEA. The CDR3 length is 17 residues. The receptor was derived from a male donor with ankylosing spondylitis. V and J are TRBV29-1 and TRBJ2-3; D might be TRBD2 (6 bases). Sequences were obtained from blood, either unsorted or a sorted T cell fraction (not recorded which). CDR3 DNA: TGCAGCGTTGAGAGTTGGCGGGACGAGGGTCGCACAGATACGCAGTATTTT. Translation: CSVESWRDEGRTDTQYF.